This paragraph reports one TCR beta chain. Its antigen is still unknown. The CDR3 sequence is 13 residues long. Germline V gene data show CDR1 as MNHNS and CDR2 as SASEGT. A J-beta primer mix and a sample-barcoded 5' primer were used in a second PCR of roughly 6 to 11 cycles. A single record per CDR3 protein comes from TCRdb applying MiXCR to the 5' RACE reads. The table has 800,000 or so distinct CDR3 sequences, less than 80% seen once; the top ten hold 25% to 35%. This sample was taken from a study of blood T cells in healthy people across ages. For the study at large: Roughly one uniquely barcoded beta molecule per two T cells was captured.

Findings and limits, study-wide: With unsorted PBMCs, a conclusive comparison of naive versus antigen-experienced cells was not possible.

Each donor had 7.5 to 10 milliliters of peripheral blood drawn. The chain is built from TRBV6-1 and TRBJ2-7; D unresolved. The better agreement between TRBJ2-5 and the DNA end casts doubt on the J call. The TCR comes from a man aged 25 to 45 in good health. The specimen was blood. This CDR3 reads CASSDLLLETQYF. The CDR3 DNA reads TGTGCCAGCAGTGACCTCCTTTTGGAGACCCAGTACTTC.